This T cell receptor beta chain is drawn from a study of blood T cell repertoires in COVID-19 (dated by TCRdb to the early 2020s). Background for the entire study: Samples covering the acute and convalescent phases of COVID-19 were provided by collaborators in the United States, Italy and Spain. The prospective study material was composed of cDNA or gDNA derived from T cells, B-cell-depleted T cells, or PBMCs. The dataset comprised deeply sampled blood TCRbeta repertoires from subjects exposed to, actively infected with, or recovered from COVID-19. The repertoires were released in a freely available public database intended as a resource for research on the immune response to SARS-CoV-2. Samples came from the ongoing ImmuneRACE study (first 160 participants) plus 1,254 subjects from 6 global collaborators. A de-identified subject ID, COVID-19 status, age in years and sex were almost always included in the sample metadata. Where HLA class I and class II types were available, the types were taken from metadata supplied by the sample provider, not from assay-based typing.

Samples from volunteer blood donors who had recovered from COVID-19 were contributed by a second Seattle source. Each collaborating institution followed its own protocols to collect whole blood in K2EDTA tubes. Collaborator samples were shipped for TCRbeta analysis as frozen whole blood, isolated PBMCs, or DNA extracted from either sample type. As to this clone: Its antigen specificity is not known. No base qualities exist here, and no much larger clone lies one base off it.

The CDR3, cysteine through phenylalanine, is 17 amino acids long. The entry retains the CDR3 DNA only, 51 bases that are in frame from base 1. V loses 0 bases, J loses 8 bases, and the germline ends lie 23 bases apart. Sequences SGHRS (CDR1) and YFSETQ (CDR2) are obtained from the germline V gene. The immunoSEQ Assay, a bias-controlled multiplex PCR, was used to amplify TCRbeta CDR3 regions from genomic DNA. As for the authors' bioinformatics: Within the assay, amplification of reference gene primers was used to estimate how many nucleated cells each sample contained. Sequence reads were collapsed and filtered to measure the absolute abundance of every unique TCRbeta CDR3 rearrangement. Productive Simpson clonality was computed per sample as the square root of Simpson's diversity index over productive rearrangements. This immuneACCESS table, as held by TCRdb, lists in-frame sequences with V and J called but not all clones. Of the missing ones, under half trace to an unresolved V gene in checked studies; the others have no known cause. The V and J calls and clone size come from that table; D and trimming were worked out from the DNA. Counted in this sample were around 150,000 clones; approximately 90% of them appeared once. The leading ten clones occupy around 3.9% of the sample.

Study-wide findings and limitations: The amount of clinical and demographic metadata varied by source and participant and was provided uncurated.

The receptor chain draws on TRBV5-1 and TRBJ1-2; no D segment can be confidently identified. The receptor was isolated from a woman aged 60 to 75 who had recovered from COVID-19. The material sequenced was peripheral blood. The bases are TGCGCCAGCAGCTTGGCCTCCGAATCTAGCGGGAGCGGGGGCTACACCTTC. Its protein reads: CASSLASESSGSGGYTF.